This T cell receptor (beta chain) emerged from a study of T cell responses to AZD1222 COVID-19 vaccine. General study results and limits: Scientists sampled the repertoires only once the peak T cell response had passed. Of spike-specific TCRs, nearly half reportedly target regions left unmutated in variants.

The CDR3 has 14 amino acids. Germline CDR1 SGHDN, CDR2 FVKESK. V lost 3 bases, J lost 9 bases, and 15 bases lay in between. The repertoire was sequenced with immunoSEQ multiplex PCR; TCRdb's copy has only in-frame clones and lacks some. The sample includes 60,000 to 75,000 clones, 60% to 85% seen only once; the top ten take less than 4.5%. In the case of this clone: Antigen unknown.

The sequence was collected from an adult who received the AZD1222 COVID-19 vaccine. The rearrangement uses TRBV14 and TRBJ1-5, with D perhaps TRBD1 (6 bases). Sequencing used peripheral blood, obtained 28 days after the second AZD1222 dose. The CDR3 DNA reads TGTGCCAGCAGCCAGGCACAGGGACCACTGCCCCAGCATTTT. Translated, it gives CASSQAQGPLPQHF.